Below, 26 T cell receptor beta chains from the same sample are listed, as sequenced in a study of cytomegalovirus exposure and HLA in healthy donors. PCR involved 60 Vbeta and 13 Jbeta primers. TCRdb's copy holds only in-frame clones and misses some; the assay was immunoSEQ multiplex PCR. The sample holds roughly 140,000 clones; about 64% are singletons and the top ten take 7% to 8.5%. The sequenced sample was PBMCs. The receptors were sampled from an older woman in good health and CMV-seropositive.

About this clone itself: Additional DNA sequences in this sample encode the identical CDR3. The V call is TRBV5-1, the J call TRBJ1-2; TRBD1 matches 7 bases. Germline V gives CDR1 SGHRS, CDR2 YFSETQ. J lost 1 base, V lost 1 base, and 1 base had no gene match. The CDR3 covers 14 residues. Here the CDR3 DNA reads TGCGCCAGCAGCTTGTCAGGGGGTAACTATGGCTACACCTTC. This encodes CASSLSGGNYGYTF. The full variable domain, with the rest looked up from reference TRBV5-1 and TRBJ1-2, is KAGVTQTPRYLIKTRGQQVTLSCSPISGHRSVSWYQQTPGQGLQFLFEYFSETQRNKGNFPGRFSGRQFSNSRSEMNVSTLELGDSALYLCASSLSGGNYGYTFGSGTRLTVV.

The V and J genes are TRBV30 and TRBJ1-3; weak D call: TRBD1 (5 bases). This CDR3 contains 15 residues. V gave up 2 bases and J gave up 3 bases, with 14 bases separating them. Germline V gene data show CDR1 as GTSNPN and CDR2 as SVGIG (reference sequence). CDR3 in amino acids: CAWSNMGLNGNTIYF. The CDR3 DNA reads TGTGCCTGGAGTAATATGGGGCTAAATGGAAACACCATATATTTT.

V usage is TRBV7-9 and J usage is TRBJ2-7; 9 bases align to TRBD1. Germline V gene lookup returns CDR1 SEHNR and CDR2 FQNEAQ (reference sequence). J was trimmed by 5 bases and V by 4 bases; bases with no gene match: 6. The length of the CDR3 is 14 residues. The CDR3 sequence is CASSYWTGDHEQYF. For the CDR3, the DNA is TGTGCCAGCAGCTATTGGACAGGGGACCACGAGCAGTACTTC.

There are a few counts of this clone. The rearrangement links TRBV27 to TRBJ1-5; the D gene is possibly TRBD1 (6 bases). V lost 3 bases to trimming and J lost 7 bases, with 10 bases between them. The length of the CDR3 is 13 residues. Germline lookup yields CDR1 MNHEY and CDR2 SMNVEV (reference sequence). This CDR3 is CASSFGRGQPQHF. The DNA of the CDR3 is TGTGCCAGCAGTTTCGGCAGGGGACAGCCCCAGCATTTT.

The chain couples TRBV5-1 to TRBJ2-2; 8 bases fit TRBD2. The V and J ends lost 2 bases and 4 bases, in that order; junction bases with no gene match: 1. The germline gives CDR1 SGHRS, CDR2 YFSETQ. The length of the CDR3 is 14 residues. The DNA of the CDR3 is TGCGCCAGCAGCTTAAGCGGGAGCACCGGGGAGCTGTTTTTT. It translates to CASSLSGSTGELFF.

This clone turned up a few times. The gene calls are TRBV7-2 and TRBJ2-5; 7 nucleotides line up with TRBD2. The ends lost 0 bases at V and 1 base at J; junction bases unmatched: 2. This CDR3 comprises 15 residues. Germline V gene data show CDR1 as SGHTA and CDR2 as FQGNSA. In DNA form, the CDR3 reads TGTGCCAGCAGCTTAGCAGCGGGGATCCAAGAGACCCAGTACTTC. Translating gives CASSLAAGIQETQYF.

V gene TRBV6-5 combines with J gene TRBJ2-3; 10 nucleotides match TRBD1. CDR3 size: 14 residues. CDR1 MNHEY and CDR2 SVGAGI come from the germline V gene. With V trimmed by 5 bases and J by 7 bases, 6 bases remained unmatched. The CDR3 DNA is TGTGCCAGCAGTACTGGGACAGGGGTTTATACGCAGTATTTT. Its translation is CASSTGTGVYTQYF.

This clone appeared a few times. The chain employs TRBV28 and TRBJ1-6; possible D gene TRBD1, 5 bases. The CDR3 runs 15 residues. Looked up from germline, CDR1 is MDHEN and CDR2 is SYDVKM. V was shortened by 4 bases and J by 8 bases, with 15 bases between the two germline ends. The CDR3 DNA reads as TGTGCCAGCAGTTCTTGGCGGGGCGGAGATTCACCCCTCCACTTT. Its translation: CASSSWRGGDSPLHF.

The chain combines TRBV2 with TRBJ2-3, with D perhaps matching TRBD2 (6 bases). The CDR3 contains 16 residues. V lost 5 bases to trimming and J lost 0 bases, with 15 bases between them. Germline-derived CDR1 and CDR2 are SNHLY and FYNNEI. CDR3 sequence: CASSPARGTSTDTQYF. CDR3 sequence (DNA): TGTGCCAGCAGTCCGGCCCGAGGGACTAGCACAGATACGCAGTATTTT.

The CDR3 loop reads CASSLDRPRSNGYTF. CDR3 sequence (DNA): TGTGCCAGCAGTCTCGACAGGCCGCGATCCAATGGCTACACCTTC. This chain joins TRBV28 and TRBJ1-2; D is possibly TRBD1 (6 bases). Germline V gene sequence: CDR1 MDHEN, CDR2 SYDVKM. V was pared by 5 bases and J by 6 bases, with 19 bases between. This CDR3 has 15 residues.

As to this clone: Other DNA variants within this sample encode the same CDR3. This rearrangement joins TRBV6-5 to TRBJ2-3; perhaps TRBD1 as D (5 bases). Germline CDR1 and CDR2: MNHEY and SVGAGI. This CDR3 is 15 amino acids long. The V end lost 4 bases, the J end lost 1 base, and 12 bases lay between the germline ends. The DNA of the CDR3 is TGTGCCAGCAGTTCCCTGGACACCCGCACAGATACGCAGTATTTT. Translated: CASSSLDTRTDTQYF.

This clone was counted a few times. The V and J genes are TRBV30 and TRBJ2-7, with 10 bases lining up with TRBD2. The CDR3 has 13 residues. The V segment lost 3 bases and the J segment 2 bases; nucleotides outside the gene matches: 1. Germline V gene data show CDR1 as GTSNPN and CDR2 as SVGIG (reference sequence). The CDR3 reads CAWRAGGPYEQYF. CDR3 nucleotide sequence: TGTGCCTGGAGAGCGGGAGGGCCCTACGAGCAGTACTTC.

The CDR3 region has the DNA TGTGCCAGTAGTACCAAGGCCGGGACAGGGGTCCACGAGCAGTACTTC. Translation gives CASSTKAGTGVHEQYF. This sequence joins TRBV19 and TRBJ2-7; 10 bases are a match to TRBD1. Germline-derived CDR1 and CDR2 are LNHDA and SQIVND (reference sequence). This CDR3 is 16 amino acids long. The V segment lost 4 bases and the J segment 5 bases; nucleotides outside the gene matches: 11.

The chain uses TRBV27 and TRBJ2-5, with D maybe TRBD2 (6 bases). The length of the CDR3 is 13 residues. Trimming pared 6 bases from V and 4 bases from J, leaving 12 bases between. Germline values: CDR1 MNHEY, CDR2 SMNVEV (reference sequence). This chain's CDR3 is CASSLGTSETQYF. The CDR3 nucleotides are TGTGCCAGCAGCCTAGGGACTTCAGAGACCCAGTACTTC.

The chain recombines TRBV5-4 with TRBJ2-1; no reliable D call. V was shortened by 0 bases and J by 5 bases, with 12 bases between the two germline ends. This CDR3 contains 15 residues. The germline gives CDR1 SGHNT, CDR2 YYREEE (reference sequence). The DNA of the CDR3 is TGTGCCAGCAGCTTGGCCACGACACTTCACAATGAGCAGTTCTTC. It translates to CASSLATTLHNEQFF.

The rearrangement links TRBV2 to TRBJ2-5; D gene uncertain. The V end was cut by 7 bases, the J end by 5 bases, with 14 bases between. The CDR3 sequence is 13 residues long. Germline CDR1 SNHLY, CDR2 FYNNEI. The CDR3 spells CASMVLPGETQYF. The CDR3 bases are TGTGCCAGCATGGTCCTACCCGGGGAGACCCAGTACTTC.

This chain connects TRBV25-1 to TRBJ1-2; TRBD1 matches at 7 bases. This CDR3 is built from 14 residues. Germline-derived CDR1 and CDR2 are MGHDK and SYGVNS. Unmatched junction bases numbered 7, after V lost 6 bases and J lost 3 bases. CDR3: CASSHRGSDYGYTF. The CDR3 coding sequence is TGTGCCAGCAGCCACAGGGGTTCGGACTATGGCTACACCTTC.

On this clone: This specimen includes other DNA sequences encoding the same CDR3. The J gene is TRBJ1-1, the V gene TRBV7-7; D is undetermined. The CDR3 extends over 18 amino acids. CDR1 and CDR2 (germline): SSHAT, FNYEAQ (reference sequence). Trimming removed 0 bases at V and 2 bases at J, with 19 bases between. CDR3 nucleotide sequence: TGTGCCAGCAGCTTAGCCCGGACGGGGAATCGCTTAAACACTGAAGCTTTCTTT. Protein sequence: CASSLARTGNRLNTEAFF.

This clone was found once. V gene TRBV29-1 combines with J gene TRBJ2-7, with 9 bases that match TRBD1. The CDR3 length is 13 residues. CDR1 is SQVTM and CDR2 is ANQGSEA in the germline V gene. V shed 4 bases, J shed 3 bases, and the junction held 4 bases outside the gene matches. The CDR3 sequence is CSVVRGQGYEQYF. CDR3 in DNA: TGCAGCGTTGTGAGGGGACAGGGCTACGAGCAGTACTTC.

This clone was seen a few times. The chain uses TRBV6-1 and TRBJ1-2; no clear D. The CDR3 loop spans 13 amino acids. The V and J ends lost 4 bases and 2 bases respectively, with 8 bases between them. Germline assignment: CDR1 MNHNS and CDR2 SASEGT. Here the CDR3 reads CASSGRYNYGYTF. Here the CDR3 DNA reads TGTGCCAGCAGTGGGCGGTACAACTATGGCTACACCTTC.

The chain is built from TRBV19 and TRBJ2-2; 8 bases match TRBD1. V was clipped by 8 bases and J by 0 bases; unmatched bases: 5. The CDR3 has 15 amino acids. Germline V lookup: CDR1 LNHDA, CDR2 SQIVND (reference sequence). The CDR3 spells CASGLQGANTGELFF. The CDR3 bases are TGTGCCAGTGGCCTACAGGGGGCGAACACCGGGGAGCTGTTTTTT.

The chain combines TRBV6-5 with TRBJ1-5, with D maybe TRBD1 (5 bases). The CDR3 runs to 14 residues. Per the germline V gene, CDR1 is MNHEY and CDR2 is SVGAGI. Trimming left V 5 bases short and J 2 bases short, with 10 bases between. The CDR3 bases are TGTGCCAGCAGTCGGACAAGGGGCAATCAGCCCCAGCATTTT. This sequence encodes CASSRTRGNQPQHF.

The rearrangement uses TRBV28 and TRBJ1-1; 7 bases agree with TRBD1. After removal of 11 bases from V and 3 bases from J, the junction contained 15 bases not matched to a gene. This CDR3 is 15 amino acids long. The V gene's germline CDR1 is MDHEN and CDR2 SYDVKM. The CDR3 nucleotides are TGTGCCGGACGCGGACAGGCCGGGCGGTACACTGAAGCTTTCTTT. Translating gives CAGRGQAGRYTEAFF.

Only one count was recorded for this clone. The CDR3 bases are TGTGCCAGCAGGGACAGACCACTTAATACGCAGTATTTT. Translation: CASRDRPLNTQYF. The gene calls are TRBV7-2 and TRBJ2-3, with D tentatively TRBD1 (6 bases). This CDR3 is 13 amino acids long. Germline V gives CDR1 SGHTA, CDR2 FQGNSA. Trimming pared 6 bases from V and 7 bases from J, leaving 14 bases between.

This clone occurred a few times. This chain uses TRBV4-3 with TRBJ1-2; 10 bases fit TRBD1. Looked up from germline, CDR1 is LGHNA and CDR2 is YSLEER. The CDR3 totals 19 residues. The trim removed 0 bases at V and 2 bases at J, leaving 12 bases unmatched. The CDR3 coding sequence is TGCGCCAGCAGCCAAGACCGGATCCGGACAGGGGGAGTCAACTATGGCTACACCTTC. Translation: CASSQDRIRTGGVNYGYTF.

V gene TRBV4-3 combines with J gene TRBJ1-1; a possible D gene is TRBD1 (6 bases). Trimming stripped 4 bases from V and 2 bases from J, with 20 bases between. In germline, CDR1 is LGHNA, CDR2 YSLEER. This CDR3 region has 17 residues. The CDR3 DNA sequence: TGCGCCAGCAGCCCCTGGGGCGGACAGACTGTAAACACTGAAGCTTTCTTT. Amino acid sequence: CASSPWGGQTVNTEAFF.